This entry concerns a single T cell receptor beta chain. This sample stems from a study of cytomegalovirus exposure and HLA in healthy donors. CDR1 is MNHEY, CDR2 SMNVEV, per germline (reference sequence). V was pared by 6 bases and J by 3 bases, with 11 bases of the junction left unmatched. The CDR3 is 15 residues long. This PCR relied on a set of 60 Vbeta primers and 13 Jbeta primers. Profiled with immunoSEQ multiplex PCR; TCRdb holds only in-frame clones, not every one. The repertoire includes under 300,000 clones, 84% of them detected once, and approximately 2% sits in the top ten. The chain recombines TRBV27 with TRBJ2-7; 7 bases align to TRBD1. The sequenced material came from PBMCs. This TCR was recovered from a woman in her thirties or forties in good health and CMV-seropositive. The CDR3 DNA reads TGTGCCAGCAGCAGATCCGGGACAGAGAGCTACGAGCAGTACTTC. Amino acid sequence: CASSRSGTESYEQYF.